The T cell receptor beta chain described here comes from a study of T cell responses to AZD1222 COVID-19 vaccine. Study-wide background: Pooled samples include second doses given at about 4 or 12 weeks.

The assay was immunoSEQ multiplex PCR, and TCRdb's table has in-frame clones only and misses some. The sample lists nearly 110,000 clones; roughly 90% were seen once. Comments on this clone: The target antigen is unknown.

This CDR3 comprises 11 residues. Trimming removed 10 bases from V and 5 bases from J, with 12 bases in between. Germline assignment: CDR1 MNHEY and CDR2 SVGAGI. Findings and caveats of the study: Two AZD1222 administrations were followed by greater Spike-specific TCR breadth and depth. Clonal diversity may have been underestimated in mostly white British donors. Baseline serology detected seropositivity in only five to seven AZD1222 recipients.

This TCR was recovered from an adult in good health. The source was peripheral blood, collected on day 0 of AZD1222 vaccination. V gene TRBV6-5 combines with J gene TRBJ2-7; unclear D gene. The DNA for the CDR3 is TGTGCCACTCGTTTCCGGAACGAGCAGTACTTC. This translates into CATRFRNEQYF.